The present entry profiles one T cell receptor (beta chain) with its context. Its antigen is currently not known. Nothing much larger sits one base from this clone, and base qualities are not available. Libraries were prepared through the immunoSEQ multiplex PCR assay. A mixture of 60 forward primers for TCR Vbeta segments and 13 reverse primers for TCR Jbeta segments was used in the multiplex PCR. The CDR3 region of rearranged TCR beta genes was amplified from genomic DNA with a multiplex PCR assay. The amplified TCR beta libraries were sequenced on the Illumina HiSeq System as 87-base-pair reads. As for the original processing: A later analysis tallied 80 million to 95 million unique TCR beta chains across the 700 or so repertoires, and around 9.9 million of those chains were shared by two or more donors. A nearest-neighbor algorithm error-corrected the raw reads and collapsed the reads into unique sequences, merging closely related sequences to remove PCR and sequencing errors. V, D and J gene segments were assigned by aligning CDR3 sequences to IMGT reference sequences. For a sequence to be retained, a match of at least six nucleotides was required to both a V gene segment and a J gene segment. Rearrangements were classified as productive when the CDR3 lacked stop codons and remained in frame with V and J, and all other rearrangements were classified as non-productive. CDR3 was defined by IMGT convention, running from the second conserved V-encoded cysteine to the conserved J-encoded phenylalanine. The earlier analysis of about 500 of the donors excluded sequences that lacked an unambiguous match to a single V gene segment. An earlier analysis of over 450 of the donors classified V segments as functional when productive rearrangements were above 56.7% and as segregating when the standard deviation between donors was above 5%. A statistical classification framework was built for diagnosing cytomegalovirus status from the catalog of TCR beta chain sequences. In a later analysis, TCR nucleotide sequences were compared against IMGT/GENE-DB human TR gene sequences so that V and J genes could be assigned. The TCRdist pipeline was used in a later analysis to assign CDR3 sequences and most-parsimonious VDJ recombination scenarios. In a later analysis, every TCR beta chain was defined by the combination of its CDR3 amino acid sequence and its V-gene family, and reads without a unique V-gene family were dropped. As a way to deal with suspected cross-contamination and a sequencing artifact, a later analysis dropped roughly 600 nucleotide sequences that were highly shared and had low generation probability. For each public chain, a later analysis derived a clonal expansion index from normalized ranks of inferred template counts within each repertoire. In a later analysis, generation probabilities were computed using a VDJ recombination model fitted to out-of-frame rearrangements, and the results were checked against IGoR. A later analysis scored TCR-TCR, TCR-HLA and TCR-CMV co-occurrence with hypergeometric tests, applying a repertoire-size bias correction to TCR pairs. False discovery rates were estimated in a later analysis by permuting HLA or CMV assignments 20 times. In a later analysis, co-occurring TCRs were grouped using DBSCAN, and TCRdist sequence similarity was added for clustering within HLA-allele-positive subsets. Co-occurrence clustering excluded repertoires with fewer than 30,000 or more than 120,000 public chains, plus five with anomalous nucleotide sharing. TCRdb provides this immuneACCESS table in a form limited to in-frame rearrangements. Some clones are lacking; in checked studies, under half of them reflect an unresolved V gene, and why the rest are absent is not known. V, J and clone size were drawn from that table, and D and trimming were deduced from the DNA. The sample yields around 300,000 clones; under 80% were counted once. The ten most abundant clones make up over 2% of the sample.

V drops 7 bases and J drops 3 bases, leaving 16 bases in between. Spanning cysteine to phenylalanine, the CDR3 consists of 15 amino acids. CDR3 DNA only is kept here, 45 bases in frame from base 1. CDR1 is given as SGHTA and CDR2 as FQGNSA, both from the germline V gene. The cohort comprised 666 healthy bone marrow donors. At the time of sampling, every cohort member was nominally healthy, though immune exposures that went unrecorded were likely present. The donor tested CMV seronegative, placing the donor among the 350 to 400 seronegative members of the cohort. A peripheral blood sample was provided by each donor, and peripheral blood mononuclear cells were used for TCR beta sequencing. Genomic DNA extraction from the blood cell samples was performed with the Qiagen DNeasy Blood Extraction Kit. The sample is drawn from a study of cytomegalovirus exposure and HLA in healthy donors (dated by TCRdb to about 2017). Looking at the study overall: An earlier analysis of 587 of the donors reported roughly 270 Gb of sequence data and 120 million or so unique TCR beta sequences from some 180 million T cells. An early release covering around 630 HLA-typed donors comprised approximately 290 gigabases of sequencing data and tens of millions of unique TCR sequences. The genetic ancestry cluster associated with self-reported Caucasian donors included around four fifths of the 300 to 450 genotyped donors. The study aimed to test whether signatures of past pathogen exposure could be identified by cataloging public T cell receptors. Using immunosequencing, the study profiled T cell repertoires from roughly 650 subjects and related those repertoires to cytomegalovirus serostatus. Along with the approximately 700-subject first cohort, a separate validation cohort of over a hundred different subjects was used. To predict cytomegalovirus infection status, the study brought together high-throughput TCR immunosequencing, statistical association of individual TCRs with disease status, and machine learning. In a later analysis, previously published TCR beta repertoires from several hundred donors were re-analyzed and high-resolution HLA genotyping was added so that TCR occurrence patterns could be studied. Rather than using new phenotypic data, the later analysis identified candidate immune exposures from TCR beta sequences and from how often those sequences occurred across donors. An earlier analysis of nearly 600 of the donors applied high-throughput TCR beta sequencing to assess whether each TCR beta V gene segment acted as functional or pseudogenic. Donor age, sex, ethnicity and CMV serostatus were collected together with the repertoire data. A later genetic analysis used genome-wide SNP genotypes for about three fifths of the 666 donors, treating that subset as a discovery cohort. Every repertoire in the discovery cohort had been generated on one and the same sequencing platform. Class I and class II HLA loci were covered by the typing at four-digit resolution. Typing coverage differed by locus: A, B, C, DRB1 and DQB1 were typed in about 629-630 donors, DQA1 in approximately 520, DPA1 in 600 to 610, and DPB1 in around 440. Roughly five DR-DQ haplotypes were treated as single units for association and clustering because of strong linkage in the cohort. Among roughly 400 genotyped donors of the cohort, an average of roughly 230,000 unique TCR beta nucleotide sequences was sequenced per donor, of which about 18% were non-productive. Broader findings and caveats from the paper: A further reported finding was that TCR beta sequences accurately predicted the HLA-A and HLA-B alleles for most subjects in the first cohort. In vitro tests confirmed that a few of the cytomegalovirus-associated TCR beta chains recognize cytomegalovirus antigens. A later analysis associated about 17,000 TCR beta sequences with specific HLA alleles at a false discovery rate of 0.05. An earlier analysis of 587 of the donors showed that most TCR beta V segments appeared in productive rearrangements either about 87% or about 30% of the time, which broadly matched IMGT annotations. Correlated functional status among segregating V segments might be attributable to linkage disequilibrium, but an unknown experimental factor could not be ruled out. Cytomegalovirus status was reported to be diagnosed by the classifier with high specificity and sensitivity in both the original and validation cohorts. Roughly uniform sequencing depth across donors was assumed in presence/absence analyses, although this assumption may not hold. HLA typing was unavailable for some donors at each locus, so association tests used only the typed subset. According to the authors, the approach could potentially be generalized to other disease states and immunological phenotypes. According to a later analysis, TCR association rates differed among HLA loci, with DRB1 alleles showing the most associated TCRs and HLA-C alleles showing the fewest. A cluster of highly shared sequence variants was judged likely to represent a technical artifact of the sequencing pipeline. Because counts were too low, about 18 rarely observed V segments, including chromosome 9 orphons, were excluded from the earlier analysis of about 500 of the donors. A later analysis reported that several top co-occurrence clusters appeared linked to parvovirus B19, influenza, CMV and Epstein-Barr virus. This cohort had only TCR beta chains sequenced, and the lack of alpha or paired-chain data limited which features could be detected. Most TCR sequences were seen in very few donors, while some public TCRs were found in many individuals. Compared with equally common non-associated chains, HLA-associated TCR beta chains in a later analysis were more clonally expanded and had lower generation probabilities. Compared with the roughly 710-donor mean, donors in an Asian-associated ancestry cluster had fewer N-insertions in productive TCRs, according to a later genetic analysis. The study gave a list of more than 150 TCR beta chains associated with cytomegalovirus. In a later analysis, most CMV-associated TCR beta chains were found to appear HLA-restricted, with HLA associations seemingly driven largely by CMV exposure. Assigning TCR associations to individual alleles was difficult when HLA alleles, especially DR and DQ, strongly co-occurred. For the cohort, immune exposure information was limited to CMV serostatus. Some IMGT-functional V segments, including TRBV6-2 and TRBV6-3, could not be told apart with the 87-base-pair reads, so those segments were excluded. An association between a missense DCLRE1C variant and V-gene and J-gene trimming of TCR beta chains was found in a later genetic analysis and replicated in an independent cohort.

The rearranged segments are TRBV7-2 and TRBJ1-5; the D gene is not confidently resolved. The TCR was taken from a female donor in good health and CMV-seronegative. The sequenced material came from PBMCs. This receptor carries the CDR3 CASTRGPANNQPQHF. The base sequence is TGTGCCAGCACCCGAGGCCCGGCTAACAATCAGCCCCAGCATTTT.